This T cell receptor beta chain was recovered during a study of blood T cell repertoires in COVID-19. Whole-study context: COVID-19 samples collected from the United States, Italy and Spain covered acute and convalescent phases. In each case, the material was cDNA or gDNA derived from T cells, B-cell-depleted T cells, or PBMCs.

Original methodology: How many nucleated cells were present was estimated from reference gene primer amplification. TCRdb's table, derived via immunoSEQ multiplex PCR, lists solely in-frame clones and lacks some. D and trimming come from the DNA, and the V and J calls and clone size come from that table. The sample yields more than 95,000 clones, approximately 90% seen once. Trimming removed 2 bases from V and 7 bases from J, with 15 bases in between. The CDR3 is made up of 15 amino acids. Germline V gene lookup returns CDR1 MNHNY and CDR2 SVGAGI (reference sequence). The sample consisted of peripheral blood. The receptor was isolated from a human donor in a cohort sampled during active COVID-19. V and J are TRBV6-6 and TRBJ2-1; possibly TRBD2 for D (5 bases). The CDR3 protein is CASSYPPRAANEQFF. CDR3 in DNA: TGTGCCAGCAGTTACCCCCCGAGGGCCGCGAATGAGCAGTTCTTC.